Sequencing of this T cell receptor beta chain was carried out in a study of technical replicates of blood from several donors. The CDR3 covers 19 residues. Germline trimming cut 4 bases from V and 2 bases from J; bases unmatched to any gene: 7. Germline-derived CDR1 and CDR2 are SGHVS and FNYEAQ. TCRdb's table, derived via immunoSEQ multiplex PCR, lists solely in-frame clones and lacks some. The sample has under 100,000 clones, about 93% seen once. The clonotype originates from a human donor in good health. This sequence joins TRBV7-6 and TRBJ2-2, with 16 bases that match TRBD2. Source material: T cells isolated from PBMCs. The CDR3 sequence is CASSSPGLAGGSNTGELFF. In nucleotides, the CDR3 is TGTGCCAGCAGCTCACCGGGACTAGCGGGAGGGAGTAACACCGGGGAGCTGTTTTTT.